The T cell receptor beta chain under discussion was sequenced for a study of radiotherapy plus CTLA-4 blockade in lung cancer. Across the study: Among patients, less than 20% showed objective responses, and approximately 31% had disease control.

Study-level results: Per reports, early blood T cell clone dynamics, plus interferon-beta, forecast response most strongly. Peripheral blood showed expansion of tumor-derived TCR clones after radiotherapy and ipilimumab.

In regard to this clone: Antigen: not known.

Only in-frame clones appear in the TCRdb table, and some are missing; sequencing was by immunoSEQ multiplex PCR. This sample carries nearly 95,000 clones, roughly 80% of them seen once, and the ten largest clones take around 25%. Trimming took off 2 bases at V and 0 bases at J, with 5 bases between the two ends. CDR1 is GTSNPN, CDR2 SVGIG, per germline (reference sequence). The CDR3 has 12 amino acids. Chemo-refractory metastatic non-small-cell lung cancer patients were treated with focal radiation plus CTLA-4 blockade with ipilimumab. The specimen comprised peripheral blood, sampled from a patient treated with radiotherapy plus ipilimumab. This TCR came from a human donor with non-small cell lung cancer that progressed on radiotherapy plus ipilimumab. V gene TRBV30 combines with J gene TRBJ2-7; D not resolved. The CDR3 here is CAWSLDSYEQYF. CDR3 DNA sequence: TGTGCCTGGAGTCTGGACTCCTACGAGCAGTACTTC.